This is a list of T cell receptor beta chains from one sample in a study of cytomegalovirus exposure and HLA in healthy donors. Only in-frame clones appear in the TCRdb table, and some are missing; sequencing was by immunoSEQ multiplex PCR. The sample has 150,000 to 200,000 clones; roughly 87% are singletons. Input material: PBMCs. Every receptor here comes from a woman aged 45 to 65 in good health and CMV-seronegative. Each CDR3 is given with its conserved first and last residue. The order of the fields is J gene, D gene, V gene, clone size, CDR3 protein, CDR3 DNA. D genes are given only for firm matches. For some rows the clone size is stated as once, few or many, or as a class when expanded; others skip it.

TRBJ2-2 | NA | TRBV7-3 | NA | CASTETQNTGELFF | TGTGCCAGCACCGAGACTCAGAACACCGGGGAGCTGTTTTTT
TRBJ1-1 | NA | TRBV2 | NA | CARTREEAGDTEAFF | TGTGCCAGGACACGTGAAGAGGCGGGTGACACTGAAGCTTTCTTT
TRBJ2-1 | NA | TRBV28 | few | CASSPRGSYNEQFF | TGTGCCAGCAGTCCACGGGGTTCCTACAATGAGCAGTTCTTC
TRBJ2-3 | TRBD2 | TRBV27 | NA | CASSLSPGLAPKTSTDTQYF | TGTGCCAGCAGTTTATCCCCGGGACTAGCGCCGAAGACTAGCACAGATACGCAGTATTTT
TRBJ1-1 | NA | TRBV27 | NA | CASSLGGGNTEAFF | TGTGCCAGCAGTTTGGGGGGAGGTAACACTGAAGCTTTCTTT
TRBJ2-1 | TRBD2 | TRBV7-9 | NA | CATTPRPGGPHEQFF | TGTGCCACCACCCCGCGGCCGGGAGGGCCACATGAGCAGTTCTTC
TRBJ2-2 | NA | TRBV15 | NA | CATGGAGGELFF | TGTGCCACTGGGGGGGCAGGCGGGGAGCTGTTTTTT
TRBJ2-7 | NA | TRBV7-8 | NA | CASSLGRGYEQYF | TGTGCCAGCAGCTTGGGCAGGGGCTACGAGCAGTACTTC
TRBJ1-1 | NA | TRBV4-1 | NA | CASSPPRGTEAFF | TGCGCCAGCAGCCCGCCTCGAGGAACTGAAGCTTTCTTT
TRBJ2-1 | TRBD2 | TRBV7-2 | NA | CASSSGLAAHEQFF | TGTGCCAGCAGCTCCGGACTAGCGGCCCATGAGCAGTTCTTC
TRBJ1-2 | NA | TRBV30 | NA | CAWSGGDIYGYTF | TGTGCCTGGAGTGGAGGGGACATATATGGCTACACCTTC
TRBJ2-1 | NA | TRBV7-3 | NA | CASSSTRVGEQFF | TGTGCCAGCAGCTCCACCCGGGTTGGTGAGCAGTTCTTC
TRBJ2-2 | TRBD1 | TRBV6-6 | NA | CAGTTGYTGELFF | TGTGCCGGTACGACAGGGTACACCGGGGAGCTGTTTTTT
TRBJ2-5 | NA | TRBV5-1 | NA | CASSFVGGGQTQYF | TGCGCCAGCAGCTTCGTCGGGGGTGGGCAGACCCAGTACTTC
TRBJ2-7 | TRBD1 | TRBV11-1 | NA | CASSSLGQAVSYF | TGTGCCAGCAGCTCTTTGGGACAGGCGGTGTCGTACTTC
TRBJ2-7 | NA | TRBV11-3 | once | CASSLDSRASYEQYF | TGTGCCAGCAGCTTAGATTCCAGGGCCTCCTACGAGCAGTACTTC
TRBJ2-3 | NA | TRBV7-3 | NA | CASSLRQTGTTSTDTQYF | TGTGCCAGCAGCTTACGGCAAACAGGGACTACTAGCACAGATACGCAGTATTTT
TRBJ2-7 | NA | TRBV28 | once | CASSSGQNAEQYF | TGTGCCAGCAGTTCAGGGCAGAACGCCGAGCAGTACTTC
TRBJ2-7 | NA | TRBV2 | few | CASLTGGYEQYF | TGTGCCAGCTTGACAGGCGGCTACGAGCAGTACTTC